The 15 T cell receptor beta chains reported below all come from one sample, sequenced in a study of shared clonotypes between healthy human individuals. This table comes from immunoSEQ multiplex PCR, and its TCRdb copy is limited to in-frame clones, with some not included. The repertoire holds more than 2 million clones, with around 93% as singletons. Naive CD8 cells lacked CD45RO and underwent positive selection for CCR7, leaving out terminally differentiated effector memory CD45RA+ cells. Material: naive CD8+ T cells from PBMCs. The receptors here all came from a man aged 18 to 30 in good health. Some clones in this sample may be carry-over from other donors' samples.

The V and J genes are TRBV27 and TRBJ2-7, with 7 bases lining up with TRBD2. Germline-derived CDR1 and CDR2 are MNHEY and SMNVEV (reference sequence). The CDR3 is 15 amino acids. The J segment lost 0 bases and the V segment lost 6 bases, leaving 8 bases of the junction unmatched. This chain's CDR3 is CASRPIPSGSYEQYF. CDR3 coding DNA: TGTGCCAGCAGACCCATCCCTAGCGGCTCCTACGAGCAGTACTTC.

This clone was seen a handful of times. The chain links TRBV30 to TRBJ1-3; D unresolved. The V gene's germline CDR1 is GTSNPN and CDR2 SVGIG (reference sequence). With 0 bases removed from V and 4 bases from J, the gap between germline ends came to 4 bases. The CDR3 loop spans 12 amino acids. The CDR3 DNA reads TGTGCCTGGAGTGTAACCGGAAACACCATATATTTT. As protein: CAWSVTGNTIYF.

The chain employs TRBV27 and TRBJ2-3, with D perhaps TRBD2 (5 bases). This CDR3 region has 14 residues. CDR1 is MNHEY and CDR2 is SMNVEV in the germline V gene (reference sequence). Deletions cut 2 bases from V and 3 bases from J, with 9 bases between. CDR3 sequence (DNA): TGTGCCAGCAGTTTAGGGAGAAGAACAGATACGCAGTATTTT. Amino acids: CASSLGRRTDTQYF.

The chain has TRBV5-4 and TRBJ2-7, with a tentative D call TRBD2 (5 bases). V was trimmed by 4 bases and J by 0 bases, leaving 17 bases between them. The length of the CDR3 is 16 residues. CDR1 is SGHNT, CDR2 YYREEE, per germline (reference sequence). CDR3 DNA: TGTGCCAGCAGCCCTGGGAGTCCCTCCGACTCCTACGAGCAGTACTTC. Translation: CASSPGSPSDSYEQYF.

This chain connects TRBV5-4 to TRBJ1-2; a weak D match, TRBD1 (5 bases). The length of the CDR3 is 14 residues. Germline CDR1 reads SGHNT; CDR2 reads YYREEE (reference sequence). V was clipped by 4 bases and J by 11 bases, with 21 bases between them. The CDR3: CASSPALSGAWYTF. In DNA form, the CDR3 reads TGTGCCAGCAGCCCCGCGTTAAGTGGGGCCTGGTACACCTTC.

J is TRBJ2-7 and V is TRBV27; TRBD1 matches 7 bases. V was clipped by 6 bases and J by 3 bases; unmatched bases: 11. Germline V gene lookup returns CDR1 MNHEY and CDR2 SMNVEV (reference sequence). This CDR3 is built from 15 residues. The CDR3: CASSKGWDSFYEQYF. The CDR3 DNA follows: TGTGCCAGCAGCAAGGGGTGGGACAGCTTCTACGAGCAGTACTTC.

The J gene is TRBJ2-5, the V gene TRBV9; D unresolved. The CDR3 runs to 13 residues. Germline V gene lookup returns CDR1 SGDLS and CDR2 YYNGEE. Trimming took 4 bases from V and 5 from J, leaving 12 bases between them. CDR3 DNA: TGTGCCAGCAGCCCGCACCAGAGGGAGACCCAGTACTTC. Protein product: CASSPHQRETQYF. Full variable domain (outside the CDR3, taken from reference TRBV9 and TRBJ2-5): DSGVTQTPKHLITATGQRVTLRCSPRSGDLSVYWYQQSLDQGLQFLIQYYNGEERAKGNILERFSAQQFPDLHSELNLSSLELGDSALYFCASSPHQRETQYFGPGTRLLVL.

The rearrangement links TRBV9 to TRBJ1-2; TRBD1 agrees at 9 bases. The V gene end was trimmed by 2 bases and the J gene end by 2 bases; junction bases not matched to a gene: 13. This CDR3 is built from 18 residues. Germline assignment: CDR1 SGDLS and CDR2 YYNGEE. In nucleotides, the CDR3 is TGTGCCAGCAGCGTCAGCCGGGACAGGGAGTTTCCGAACTATGGCTACACCTTC. The encoded protein is CASSVSRDREFPNYGYTF.

The CDR3 here is CASSEADLSEAFF. The CDR3 region has the DNA TGTGCCAGCAGTGAAGCGGACCTGAGTGAAGCTTTCTTT. V usage is TRBV6-1 and J usage is TRBJ1-1; D uncertain. Deletions cut 0 bases from V and 7 bases from J, with 9 bases between. Germline V CDR1 and CDR2: MNHNS, SASEGT. There are 13 residues in the CDR3.

This clone appeared once. For the CDR3, the DNA is TGTGCCAGCTCACCTGCGGACGGGAGAGCCAACGTCCTGACTTTC. As protein: CASSPADGRANVLTF. The chain joins TRBV18 to TRBJ2-6; TRBD2 is a possible D gene (6 bases). The V end lost 3 bases, the J end lost 7 bases, and 13 bases lay between the germline ends. This CDR3 is built from 15 residues. Germline V gene lookup returns CDR1 KGHSH and CDR2 LQKENI.

This chain joins TRBV30 and TRBJ1-6; tentative D call: TRBD1 (5 bases). The V and J ends lost 1 base and 6 bases respectively, with 16 bases between them. Germline V lookup: CDR1 GTSNPN, CDR2 SVGIG (reference sequence). The CDR3 covers 16 residues. The CDR3: CAWSGVMAGFNSPLHF. The CDR3 DNA is TGTGCCTGGAGTGGAGTAATGGCAGGGTTTAATTCACCCCTCCACTTT.

The V call is TRBV18, the J call TRBJ2-7, with D possibly TRBD1 on 6 matching bases. CDR1 KGHSH and CDR2 LQKENI come from the germline V gene. V was trimmed by 2 bases and J by 5 bases, leaving 13 bases between them. This CDR3 region has 14 residues. The CDR3 nucleotides read TGTGCCAGCTCACCAGGGGGCCTGTTCCACGAGCAGTACTTC. It specifies CASSPGGLFHEQYF.

The genes are TRBV27 and TRBJ1-1; D remains unclear. Trimming took off 1 base at V and 7 bases at J, with 10 bases between the two ends. CDR1 is MNHEY, CDR2 SMNVEV, per germline (reference sequence). There are 13 residues in the CDR3. The CDR3 bases are TGTGCCAGCAGTTTATTCCGGCTTGGTGAAGCTTTCTTT. Encoded protein: CASSLFRLGEAFF.

In DNA, the CDR3 is TGTGCCTGTCTAAAGGGACTAGCGGGAGTTAGCGAGCAGTACTTC. Translation: CACLKGLAGVSEQYF. This sequence joins TRBV30 and TRBJ2-7; TRBD2 matches 14 bases. This CDR3 spans 15 amino acids. Per germline, CDR1 GTSNPN and CDR2 SVGIG (reference sequence). With 6 bases clipped from V and 6 bases from J, the junction kept 10 bases outside the gene matches.

The V and J genes are TRBV5-5 and TRBJ2-7, with D possibly TRBD2 on 5 matching bases. CDR1 is SGHKS, CDR2 YYEKEE, per germline (reference sequence). Trimming took off 3 bases at V and 3 bases at J, with 13 bases between the two ends. The CDR3 length is 14 residues. The CDR3 spells CASSYSLEGYEQYF. The CDR3 nucleotides are TGTGCCAGCAGCTACAGCCTAGAGGGCTACGAGCAGTACTTC.